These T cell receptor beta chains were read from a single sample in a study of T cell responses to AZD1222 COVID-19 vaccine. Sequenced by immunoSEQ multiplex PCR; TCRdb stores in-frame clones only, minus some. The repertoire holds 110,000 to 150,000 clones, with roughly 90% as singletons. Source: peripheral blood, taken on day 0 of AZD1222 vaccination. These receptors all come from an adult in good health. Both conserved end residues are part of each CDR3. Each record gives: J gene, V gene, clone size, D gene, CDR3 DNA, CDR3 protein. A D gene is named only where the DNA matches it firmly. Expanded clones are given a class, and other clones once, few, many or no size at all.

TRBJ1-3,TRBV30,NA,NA,TGTGCCTGGAGTGTCGGAAACACCATATATTTT,CAWSVGNTIYF
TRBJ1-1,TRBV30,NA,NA,TGTGCTTATAAATCCGGGGGAGGAACTGAAGCTTTCTTT,CAYKSGGGTEAFF
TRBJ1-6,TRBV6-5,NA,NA,TGTGCCAGCGCATCCCGCAGGGCTTCACCCCTCCACTTT,CASASRRASPLHF
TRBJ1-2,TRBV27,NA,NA,TGTGCCAGCAGTTTATCATGGAGCCAGGAGGGTTCTAAACGAAATGGCTACACCTTC,CASSLSWSQEGSKRNGYTF
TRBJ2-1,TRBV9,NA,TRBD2,TGTGCCAGCAGCGCCGGGACTAGCGGGGGTAGGTACAATGAGCAGTTCTTC,CASSAGTSGGRYNEQFF
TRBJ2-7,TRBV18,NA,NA,TGTGCCAGCTCACCAGGGAGGGAGCAGTACTTC,CASSPGREQYF
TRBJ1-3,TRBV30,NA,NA,TGTGCCTGGAGTGTGGGCGGGCCAGGAAACACCATATATTTT,CAWSVGGPGNTIYF
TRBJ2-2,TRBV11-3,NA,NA,TGTGCCAGCAGCTTAGATGCTGAGACAGGGAGGCCCGGGGAGCTGTTTTTT,CASSLDAETGRPGELFF
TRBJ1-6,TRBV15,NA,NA,TGTGCCACCAGCAGAGACCCTCAGGGGCCCTCCTATAATTCACCCCTCCACTTT,CATSRDPQGPSYNSPLHF
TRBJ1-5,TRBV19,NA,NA,TGTGCCAGTAGTATAGATTACAGCCTCTGGGGCAATCAGCCCCAGCATTTT,CASSIDYSLWGNQPQHF
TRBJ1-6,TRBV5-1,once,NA,TGCGCCAGCAGGCTACGGGACACAGATAATTCACCCCTCCACTTT,CASRLRDTDNSPLHF
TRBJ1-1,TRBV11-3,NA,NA,TGTGCCAGCAGCCCTGGGAACACTGAAGCTTTCTTT,CASSPGNTEAFF
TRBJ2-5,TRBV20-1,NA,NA,TGCAGTGCAGGGGAGACCCAGTACTTC,CSAGETQYF
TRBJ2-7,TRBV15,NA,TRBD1,TGTGCCACCAAGGGACAGGGGTACTACGAGCAGTACTTC,CATKGQGYYEQYF
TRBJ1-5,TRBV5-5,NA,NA,TGTGCCAGCAGCTCCCAAGGGGGGGGCAATCAGCCCCAGCATTTT,CASSSQGGGNQPQHF
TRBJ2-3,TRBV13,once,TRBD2,TGTGCCAGCAGCATACTAGCGGGGGAAACGAATACGCAGTATTTT,CASSILAGETNTQYF
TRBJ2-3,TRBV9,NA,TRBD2,TGTGCCAGCAGCGACGAACTAGCGGGGGGAACAGATACGCAGTATTTT,CASSDELAGGTDTQYF
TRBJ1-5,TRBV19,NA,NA,TGTGCCAGTAGTCGGATGGGAAATCAGCCCCAGCATTTT,CASSRMGNQPQHF
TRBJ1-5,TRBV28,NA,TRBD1,TGTGCCAGCAGTGGGGGGACAGTTTGGGATCAGCCCCAGCATTTT,CASSGGTVWDQPQHF
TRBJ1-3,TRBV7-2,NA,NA,TGTGCCAGCAGCCTTGGACCGTTGATCTCTGGAAACACCATATATTTT,CASSLGPLISGNTIYF
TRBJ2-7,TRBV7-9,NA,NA,TGTGCCAGCAGCCTTCGGCTCACGGGGGACCTCTACGAGCAGTACTTC,CASSLRLTGDLYEQYF
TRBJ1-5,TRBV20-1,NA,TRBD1,TGCAGTGCTAGTTCGGACAGGGATTATCAGCCCCAGCATTTT,CSASSDRDYQPQHF
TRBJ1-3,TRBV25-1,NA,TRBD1,TGTGCCAGCAGTCCAATCGGGACAGTTTCTGGAAACACCATATATTTT,CASSPIGTVSGNTIYF
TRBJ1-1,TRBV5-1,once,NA,TGCGCCAGCTCTAGGTCAGGGTCGATGAACACTGAAGCTTTCTTT,CASSRSGSMNTEAFF
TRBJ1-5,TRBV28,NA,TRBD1,TGTGCCAGCAGGTTACCCACAGGGGTTGGTCAGCCCCAGCATTTT,CASRLPTGVGQPQHF
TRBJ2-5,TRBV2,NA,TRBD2,TGTGCCAGCAACCGACTAGCGGGAGGCGGAGAGACCCAGTACTTC,CASNRLAGGGETQYF
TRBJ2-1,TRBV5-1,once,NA,TGCGCCAGCAGCTTGGGTGGGCGAGCGGACAATGAGCAGTTCTTC,CASSLGGRADNEQFF
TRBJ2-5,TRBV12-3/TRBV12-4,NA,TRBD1,TGTGCCAGCAGTCCCCAGGGGGCGGAGACCCAGTACTTC,CASSPQGAETQYF
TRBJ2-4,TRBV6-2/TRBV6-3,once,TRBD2,TGTGCCAGCAGTACGGGACTAGCTGGCATTCAGTACTTC,CASSTGLAGIQYF
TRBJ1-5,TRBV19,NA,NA,TGTGCCACAGGAATCCGGGAAGGAGAGCCCCAGCATTTT,CATGIREGEPQHF
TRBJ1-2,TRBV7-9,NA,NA,TGTGCCAGCAGCGTTGGACAGAACTATGGCTACACCTTC,CASSVGQNYGYTF
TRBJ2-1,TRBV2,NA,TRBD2,TGTGCCAGCAACAACGGGGGACTAGCGGGAAACTCCTACAATGAGCAGTTCTTC,CASNNGGLAGNSYNEQFF
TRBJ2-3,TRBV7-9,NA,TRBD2,TGTGCCAGCAGCTCGACTAGCGGGAGGGCAGATACGCAGTATTTT,CASSSTSGRADTQYF
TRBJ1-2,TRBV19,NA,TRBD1,TGTGCCAGTAGTTTCGCTCGACAGGGATCCGGTGGCTACACCTTC,CASSFARQGSGGYTF
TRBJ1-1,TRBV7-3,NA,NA,TGTGCCAGCAGCTTGACACAGAACACTGAAGCTTTCTTT,CASSLTQNTEAFF
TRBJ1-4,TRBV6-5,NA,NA,TGTGCCAGCAGTTACTCGGGGGGTAATGAAAAACTGTTTTTT,CASSYSGGNEKLFF
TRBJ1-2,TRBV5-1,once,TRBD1,TGCGCCAGCAGCGGACAGGGATTTGGCTACACCTTC,CASSGQGFGYTF
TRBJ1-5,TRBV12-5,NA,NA,TGTGCTAGTGGTTTGGACCTGGGTCAGCCCCAGCATTTT,CASGLDLGQPQHF
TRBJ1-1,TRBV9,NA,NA,TGTGCCAGCAGCGTAGACGGGGGAAACACTGAAGCTTTCTTT,CASSVDGGNTEAFF
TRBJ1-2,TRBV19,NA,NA,TGTGCCAGTAGTATATCCTATGGGGTATATGGCTACACCTTC,CASSISYGVYGYTF
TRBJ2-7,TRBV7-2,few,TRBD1,TGTGCCAGCAGCCCAGGGGGCAGCCCCTACGAGCAGTACTTC,CASSPGGSPYEQYF
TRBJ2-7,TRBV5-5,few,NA,TGTGCCAGCAGCTTCGGGGGCGGGAATAGTGGCGAGCAGTACTTC,CASSFGGGNSGEQYF
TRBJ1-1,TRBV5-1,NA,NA,TGCGCCAGCAGCTTGAGTGCAGCTACCACTGAAGCTTTCTTT,CASSLSAATTEAFF
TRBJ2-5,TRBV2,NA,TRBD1,TGTGCCAGCAGTGAACGACAGGGAGTAACGGAGACCCAGTACTTC,CASSERQGVTETQYF
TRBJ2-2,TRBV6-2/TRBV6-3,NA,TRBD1,TGTGCCAGCAGTTTAAGGACAGGGCACACCGGGGAGCTGTTTTTT,CASSLRTGHTGELFF
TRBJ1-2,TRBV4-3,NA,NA,TGCGCCAGCAGCCAAATTAGGGTGGACTATGGCTACACCTTC,CASSQIRVDYGYTF
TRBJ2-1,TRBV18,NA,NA,TGTGCCAGCTCACCGAGCCAGATCTACAATGAGCAGTTCTTC,CASSPSQIYNEQFF
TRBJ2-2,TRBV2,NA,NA,TGTGCCAGCTCTCTTGAGGGGTCGGCCGGGGAGCTGTTTTTT,CASSLEGSAGELFF
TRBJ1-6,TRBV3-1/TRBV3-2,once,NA,TGTGCCAGCAGCCAAGATAGCGGCAGGGGCCGCTCACCCCTCCACTTT,CASSQDSGRGRSPLHF